This T cell receptor beta chain was identified in a study of CXCR4 blockade with PD-1 therapy in pancreatic cancer (dated by TCRdb to between 2017 and 2020). About the investigation overall: The study analyzed resected pancreatic ductal adenocarcinoma using multiplex immunohistochemistry and TCRbeta immunosequencing, along with ex vivo slice culture to test PD-1 and CXCR4 blockade. To look at intratumoral heterogeneity, the researchers TCR-sequenced two geographically distinct regions from each of over five tumors. The paper as a whole reports these results and caveats: Amino acid clone frequency correlated strongly with the number of distinct nucleotide rearrangements encoding it, suggesting convergent selection by common tumor antigens. Clonal expansion was observed in tumors, with a mean productive clonality of around 0.13 compared with approximately 0.05 in healthy blood, but no correlation between clonality and survival was found. Only TCRbeta chains were sequenced, so true antigen-specificity overlap of convergent dominant clones remained unconfirmed pending paired alpha-beta single-cell sequencing.

The archived tumor blocks came from patients who had not received neoadjuvant therapy before resection. For the preserved-tissue arm, the study drew on fewer than 35 surgical resection samples taken from approximately 24 pancreatic ductal adenocarcinoma patients who had not been treated previously. For the resection arm, ten 5-micron curls of FFPE tumor adjacent to the multiplex immunohistochemistry slide were used for DNA extraction. Trimming takes 5 bases off V and 7 bases off J; junction bases not matched to a gene: 8. The germline V gene supplies CDR1 ENHRY and CDR2 SYGVKD. From the cysteine up to the phenylalanine, the CDR3 has a length of 13 residues. Only the CDR3 part of the read is kept: 39 bases, read in frame from the first base. As for this clone: What antigen it recognizes has not been identified. Per-nucleotide qualities are absent, and no much larger clonotype sits a single base away.

The immunoSEQ Assay at Adaptive Biotechnologies was used to immunosequence TCRbeta CDR3 regions from the extracted DNA. For the original study's pipeline: To quantify the absolute abundance of each unique TCRbeta CDR3, sequences were collapsed and filtered. Clonality was calculated as 1 minus Pielou's evenness, with only productive in-frame rearrangements included in the computation. For regional overlap, the top 100 nucleotide rearrangements were followed across paired samples, and the Morisita index was used to compare paired samples against unrelated samples. Convergence of nucleotide rearrangements onto identical amino acid sequences was assessed with the immunoSEQ Rearrangement Details tool. This immuneACCESS table, as held by TCRdb, lists in-frame sequences with V and J called but not all clones. Of the missing ones, under half trace to an unresolved V gene in checked studies; the others have no known cause. V, J and clone size were drawn from that table, and D and trimming were deduced from the DNA. Counted in this sample were approximately 17,000 clones; around 72% of them appeared once. The ten largest clones take up less than 6% of the sample.

The chain was built from TRBV10-3 and TRBJ2-7, and TRBD1 aligns with 7 junction nucleotides. This TCR came from a human donor with pancreatic ductal adenocarcinoma. Input material: tumor tissue. The DNA sequence is as follows: TGTGCCATCAGTCAGGACAGGCAGGGAGAGCAGTACTTC. It is translated as CAISQDRQGEQYF.